A single sample is the source of the 3 T cell receptor beta chains below, sequenced in a study of T-cell reconstitution after alpha-beta-depleted transplantation in children. Researchers prepared the TCRbeta library using unique molecular identifiers, the study reports. From the PCR reads, TCRdb called clonotypes with MiXCR, one entry per CDR3 protein. The table shows 250,000 to 400,000 distinct CDR3 sequences, with around 20% occurring only once. This sample comprised PBMCs, mostly from graft donor cells, obtained 180 days after TCRalphabeta/CD19-depleted stem cell transplant. The origin of the receptors is a male patient between 5 and 17 years old who had a stem cell transplant for acute lymphoblastic leukemia, so the T cells may come from the graft donor.

V usage is TRBV21-1 and J usage is TRBJ1-4; the table gives TRBD1 as D, unverified against the DNA. TRBV21-1 constitutes a pseudogene. The CDR3 sequence is 15 residues long. The chain's CDR3 is CASSTADRAGEKLFF. The CDR3 region has the DNA TGTGCCAGCAGCACCGCCGACAGGGCAGGGGAAAAACTGTTTTTT.

The V call is TRBV4-1, the J call TRBJ2-3; D gene ambiguous. The germline gives CDR1 MGHRA, CDR2 YSYEKL. The CDR3 spans 16 residues. The V end lost 0 bases, the J end lost 3 bases, and 13 bases lay between the germline ends. In nucleotides, the CDR3 is TGCGCCAGCAGCCAAGATCCTACCCCCGGGACAGATACGCAGTATTTT. Encoded protein: CASSQDPTPGTDTQYF.

The chain links TRBV4-1 to TRBJ2-1; D may be TRBD2 (6 bases). Germline loops: CDR1 MGHRA, CDR2 YSYEKL. CDR3 length equals 17 residues. V was cut by 0 bases and J by 4 bases, with 16 bases left in between. In DNA form, the CDR3 reads TGCGCCAGCAGCCAAGATTGGGGGGTGCCGGGATACAATGAGCAGTTCTTC. It yields the protein CASSQDWGVPGYNEQFF.